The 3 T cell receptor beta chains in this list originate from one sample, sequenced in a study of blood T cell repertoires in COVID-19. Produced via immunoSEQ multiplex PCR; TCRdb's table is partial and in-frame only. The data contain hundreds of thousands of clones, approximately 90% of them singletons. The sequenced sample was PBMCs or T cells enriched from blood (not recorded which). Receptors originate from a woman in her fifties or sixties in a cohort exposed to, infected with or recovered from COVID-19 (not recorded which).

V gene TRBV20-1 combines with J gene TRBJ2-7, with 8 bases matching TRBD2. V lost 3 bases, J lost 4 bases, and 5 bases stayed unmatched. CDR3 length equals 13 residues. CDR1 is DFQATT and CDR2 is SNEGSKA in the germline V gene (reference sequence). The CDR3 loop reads CSASPGGIYEQYF. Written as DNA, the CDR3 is TGCAGTGCTAGTCCGGGAGGGATTTACGAGCAGTACTTC.

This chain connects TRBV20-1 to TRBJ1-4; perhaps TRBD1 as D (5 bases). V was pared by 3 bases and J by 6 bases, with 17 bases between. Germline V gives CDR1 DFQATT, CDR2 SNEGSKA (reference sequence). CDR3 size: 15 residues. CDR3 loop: CSASSRAVGDEKLFF. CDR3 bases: TGCAGTGCTAGTTCCAGGGCAGTAGGAGATGAAAAACTGTTTTTT.

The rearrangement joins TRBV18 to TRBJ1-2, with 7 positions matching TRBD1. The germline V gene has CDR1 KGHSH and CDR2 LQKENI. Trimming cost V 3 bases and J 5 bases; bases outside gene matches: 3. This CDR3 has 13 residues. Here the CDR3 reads CASSPGTVYGYTF. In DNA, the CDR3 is TGTGCCAGCTCACCCGGGACAGTATATGGCTACACCTTC. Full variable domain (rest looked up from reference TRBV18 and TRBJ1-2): NAGVMQNPRHLVRRRGQEARLRCSPMKGHSHVYWYRQLPEEGLKFMVYLQKENIIDESGMPKERFSAEFPKEGPSILRIQQVVRGDSAAYFCASSPGTVYGYTFGSGTRLTVV.